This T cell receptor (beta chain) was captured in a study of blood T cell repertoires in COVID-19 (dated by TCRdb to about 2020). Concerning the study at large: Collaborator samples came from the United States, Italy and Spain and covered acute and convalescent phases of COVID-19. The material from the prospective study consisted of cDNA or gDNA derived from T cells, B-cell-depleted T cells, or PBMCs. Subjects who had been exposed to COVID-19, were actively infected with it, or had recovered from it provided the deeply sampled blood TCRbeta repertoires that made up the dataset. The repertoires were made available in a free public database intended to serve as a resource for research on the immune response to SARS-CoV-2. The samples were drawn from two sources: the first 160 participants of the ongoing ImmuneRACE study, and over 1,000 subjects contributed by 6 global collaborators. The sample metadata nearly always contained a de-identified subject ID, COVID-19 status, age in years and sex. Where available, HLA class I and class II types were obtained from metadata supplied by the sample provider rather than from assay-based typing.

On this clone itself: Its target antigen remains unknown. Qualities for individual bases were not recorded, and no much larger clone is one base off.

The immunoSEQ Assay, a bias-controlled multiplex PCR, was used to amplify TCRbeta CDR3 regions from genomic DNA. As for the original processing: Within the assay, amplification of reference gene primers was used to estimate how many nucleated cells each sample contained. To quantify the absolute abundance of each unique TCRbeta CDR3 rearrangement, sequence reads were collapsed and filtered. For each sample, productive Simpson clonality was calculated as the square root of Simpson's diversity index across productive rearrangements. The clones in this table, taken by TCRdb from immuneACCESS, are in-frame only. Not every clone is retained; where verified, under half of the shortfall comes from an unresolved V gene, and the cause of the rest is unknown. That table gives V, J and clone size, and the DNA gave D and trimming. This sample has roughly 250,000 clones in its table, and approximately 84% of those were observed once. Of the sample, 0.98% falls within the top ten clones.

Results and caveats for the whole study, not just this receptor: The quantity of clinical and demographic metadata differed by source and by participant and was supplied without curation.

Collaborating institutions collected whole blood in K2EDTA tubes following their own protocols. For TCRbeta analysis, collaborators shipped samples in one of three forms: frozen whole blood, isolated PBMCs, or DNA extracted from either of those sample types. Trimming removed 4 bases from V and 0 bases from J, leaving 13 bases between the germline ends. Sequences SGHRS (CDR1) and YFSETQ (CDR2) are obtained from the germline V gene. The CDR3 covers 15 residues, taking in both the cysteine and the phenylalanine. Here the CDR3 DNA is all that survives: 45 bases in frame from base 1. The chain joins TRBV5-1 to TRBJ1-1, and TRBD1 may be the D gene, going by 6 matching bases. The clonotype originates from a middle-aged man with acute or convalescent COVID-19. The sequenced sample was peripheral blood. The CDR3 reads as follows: CASSPLDSLNTEAFF. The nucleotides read TGCGCCAGCAGCCCGTTGGACAGTCTGAACACTGAAGCTTTCTTT.